The subject of this entry is one TCR beta chain. The CDR3 runs 15 residues. CDR1 and CDR2 (germline): WNHNN, SYGVQD (reference sequence). V gave up 1 base and J gave up 5 bases, with 12 bases separating them. The sample belongs to a study of cytomegalovirus exposure and HLA in healthy donors. Study-wide background: Within an early data release were about 85 million unique TCRs drawn from HLA-typed donors.

The study ran its PCR with 60 Vbeta and 13 Jbeta primers. Assay used: immunoSEQ multiplex PCR; TCRdb lists only in-frame clones, some missing. The sample has roughly 80,000 clones; 80% are singletons. The V call is TRBV10-1, the J call TRBJ1-5; D is perhaps TRBD1 (5 bases). The receptor was isolated from a male donor in good health and CMV-seronegative. Sequenced input: PBMCs. The CDR3 is CASSEFRQTDQPQHF. The CDR3 DNA reads TGCGCCAGCAGTGAGTTCAGACAGACGGATCAGCCCCAGCATTTT.